This T cell receptor beta chain was observed in a study of blood T cell repertoires in COVID-19. Study background: Samples of COVID-19 (acute and convalescent) were obtained from the United States, Italy and Spain. From T cells, B-cell-depleted T cells, or PBMCs came the material, which was cDNA or gDNA.

In the study's own analysis: By means of reference gene primer amplification, nucleated cell counts were estimated. Profiled with immunoSEQ multiplex PCR; TCRdb holds only in-frame clones, not every one. D and trimming come from the DNA, and the V and J calls and clone size come from that table. This table has about 280,000 clones, 70% to 90% appearing once. Germline V gene lookup returns CDR1 SGHNT and CDR2 YYREEE (reference sequence). Trimming cost V 1 base and J 5 bases, with 15 bases left between them. This CDR3 is built from 15 residues. The genes are TRBV5-4 and TRBJ2-5; tentative D call: TRBD1 (5 bases). Sequencing was done on a sample of peripheral blood. This clonotype was obtained from a woman aged 30 to 39 with active or convalescent COVID-19. The CDR3 region is CASSLMAGLLETQYF. The CDR3 coding sequence is TGTGCCAGCAGCTTGATGGCAGGGCTTCTGGAGACCCAGTACTTC.